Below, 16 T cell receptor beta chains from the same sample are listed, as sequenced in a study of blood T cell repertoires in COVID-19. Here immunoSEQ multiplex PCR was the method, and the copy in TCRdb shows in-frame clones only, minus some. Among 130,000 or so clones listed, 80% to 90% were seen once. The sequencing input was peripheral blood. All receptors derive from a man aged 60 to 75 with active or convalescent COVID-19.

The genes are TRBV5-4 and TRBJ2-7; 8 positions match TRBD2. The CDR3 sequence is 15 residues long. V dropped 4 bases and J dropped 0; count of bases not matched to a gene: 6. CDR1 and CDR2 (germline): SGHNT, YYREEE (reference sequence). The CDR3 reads CASSPGGYVSYEQYF. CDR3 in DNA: TGTGCCAGCAGCCCGGGAGGGTATGTCTCCTACGAGCAGTACTTC.

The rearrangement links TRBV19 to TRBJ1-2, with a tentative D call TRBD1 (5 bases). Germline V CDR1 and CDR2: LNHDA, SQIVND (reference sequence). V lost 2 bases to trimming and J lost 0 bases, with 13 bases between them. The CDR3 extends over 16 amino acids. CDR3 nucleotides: TGTGCCAGTAGTATATCCCAGGGCAGCCCTAACTATGGCTACACCTTC. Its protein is CASSISQGSPNYGYTF.

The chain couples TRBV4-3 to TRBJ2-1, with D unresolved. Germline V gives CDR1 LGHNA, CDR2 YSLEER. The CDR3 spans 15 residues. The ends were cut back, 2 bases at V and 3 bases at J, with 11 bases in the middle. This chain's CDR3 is CASSQLVGFYNEQFF. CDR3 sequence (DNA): TGCGCCAGCAGCCAATTGGTGGGCTTCTACAATGAGCAGTTCTTC.

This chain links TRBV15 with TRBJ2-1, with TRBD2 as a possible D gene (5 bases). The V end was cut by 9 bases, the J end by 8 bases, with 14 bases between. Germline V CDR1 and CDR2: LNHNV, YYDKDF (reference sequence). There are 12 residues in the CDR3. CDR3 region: CATREAGDEQFF. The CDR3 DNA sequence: TGTGCCACTCGAGAGGCGGGCGATGAGCAGTTCTTC.

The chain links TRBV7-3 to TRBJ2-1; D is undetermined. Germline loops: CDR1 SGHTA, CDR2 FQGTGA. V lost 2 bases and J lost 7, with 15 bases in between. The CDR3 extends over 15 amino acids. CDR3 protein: CASSLLVSLSNEQFF. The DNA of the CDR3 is TGTGCCAGCAGCTTACTAGTGAGTCTGTCGAATGAGCAGTTCTTC. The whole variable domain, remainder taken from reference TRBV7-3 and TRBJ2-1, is GAGVSQTPSNKVTEKGKYVELRCDPISGHTALYWYRQSLGQGPEFLIYFQGTGAADDSGLPNDRFFAVRPEGSVSTLKIQRTERGDSAVYLCASSLLVSLSNEQFFGPGTRLTVL.

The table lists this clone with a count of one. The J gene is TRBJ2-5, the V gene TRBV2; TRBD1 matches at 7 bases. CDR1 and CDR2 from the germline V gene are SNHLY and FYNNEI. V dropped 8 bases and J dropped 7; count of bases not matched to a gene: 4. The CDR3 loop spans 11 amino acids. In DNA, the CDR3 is TGTGCCAGCGACAGGGAAGGGACCCAGTACTTC. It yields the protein CASDREGTQYF.

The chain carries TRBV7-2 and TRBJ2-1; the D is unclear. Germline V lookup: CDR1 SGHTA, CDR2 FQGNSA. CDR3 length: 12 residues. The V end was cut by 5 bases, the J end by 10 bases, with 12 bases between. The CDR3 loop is CASSRHIGEQFF. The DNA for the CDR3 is TGTGCCAGCAGCCGACATATTGGGGAGCAGTTCTTC. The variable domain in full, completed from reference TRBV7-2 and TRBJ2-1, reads GAGVSQSPSNKVTEKGKDVELRCDPISGHTALYWYRQSLGQGLEFLIYFQGNSAPDKSGLPSDRFSAERTGGSVSTLTIQRTQQEDSAVYLCASSRHIGEQFFGPGTRLTVL.

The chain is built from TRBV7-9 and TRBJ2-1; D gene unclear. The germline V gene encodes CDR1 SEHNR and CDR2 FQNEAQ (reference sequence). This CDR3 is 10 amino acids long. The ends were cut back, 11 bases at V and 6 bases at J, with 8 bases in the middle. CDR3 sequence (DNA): TGTGCCCCCTCCCCCAATGAGCAGTTCTTC. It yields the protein CAPSPNEQFF.

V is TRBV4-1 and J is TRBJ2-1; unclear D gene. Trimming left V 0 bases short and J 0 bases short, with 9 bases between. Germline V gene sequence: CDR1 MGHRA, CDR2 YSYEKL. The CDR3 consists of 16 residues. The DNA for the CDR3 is TGCGCCAGCAGCCAAGAACTACCCCGCTCCTACAATGAGCAGTTCTTC. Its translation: CASSQELPRSYNEQFF.

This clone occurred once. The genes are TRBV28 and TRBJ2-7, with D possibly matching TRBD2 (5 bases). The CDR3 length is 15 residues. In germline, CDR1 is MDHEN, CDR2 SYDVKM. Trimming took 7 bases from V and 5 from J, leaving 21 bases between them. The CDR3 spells CASTLAARVGHEQYF. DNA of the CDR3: TGTGCCAGCACCCTAGCCGCCCGGGTAGGGCACGAGCAGTACTTC.

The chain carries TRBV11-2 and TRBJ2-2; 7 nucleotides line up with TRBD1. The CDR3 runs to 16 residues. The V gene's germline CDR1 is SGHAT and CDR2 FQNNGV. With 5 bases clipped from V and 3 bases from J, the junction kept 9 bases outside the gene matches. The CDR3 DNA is TGTGCCAGCAGCCTTGGGACAGCCGTCTACACCGGGGAGCTGTTTTTT. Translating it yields CASSLGTAVYTGELFF.

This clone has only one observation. CDR3 sequence reads: CASSPGGTGRQTQYF. The CDR3 region has the DNA TGTGCCAGCAGCCCAGGAGGGACAGGGCGGCAGACCCAGTACTTC. This sequence joins TRBV7-2 and TRBJ2-5; TRBD1 aligns across 9 bases. Unmatched junction bases numbered 10, after V lost 5 bases and J lost 6 bases. There are 15 residues in the CDR3. The V gene's germline CDR1 is SGHTA and CDR2 FQGNSA.

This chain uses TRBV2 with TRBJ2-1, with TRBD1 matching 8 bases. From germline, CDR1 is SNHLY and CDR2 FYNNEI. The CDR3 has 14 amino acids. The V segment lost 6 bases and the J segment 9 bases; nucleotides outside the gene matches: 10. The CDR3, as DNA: TGTGCCAGCAGCGATGGACAGGGAAATGTTGAGCAGTTCTTC. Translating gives CASSDGQGNVEQFF.

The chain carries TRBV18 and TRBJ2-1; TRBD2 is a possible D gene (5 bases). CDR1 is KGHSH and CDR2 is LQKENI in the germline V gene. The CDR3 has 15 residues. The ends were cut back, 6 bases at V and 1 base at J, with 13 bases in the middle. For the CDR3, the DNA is TGTGCCAGCTCTCAGGACTGGCCTTCCTACAATGAGCAGTTCTTC. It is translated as CASSQDWPSYNEQFF.

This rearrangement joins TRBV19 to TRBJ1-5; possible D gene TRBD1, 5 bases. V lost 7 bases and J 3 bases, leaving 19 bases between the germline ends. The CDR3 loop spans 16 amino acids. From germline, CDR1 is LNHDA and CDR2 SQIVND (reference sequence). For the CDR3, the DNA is TGTGCCAGTACCTCACGGGGGGGATGGAACAATCAGCCCCAGCATTTT. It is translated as CASTSRGGWNNQPQHF. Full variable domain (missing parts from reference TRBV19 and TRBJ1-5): DGGITQSPKYLFRKEGQNVTLSCEQNLNHDAMYWYRQDPGQGLRLIYYSQIVNDFQKGDIAEGYSVSREKKESFPLTVTSAQKNPTAFYLCASTSRGGWNNQPQHFGDGTRLSIL.

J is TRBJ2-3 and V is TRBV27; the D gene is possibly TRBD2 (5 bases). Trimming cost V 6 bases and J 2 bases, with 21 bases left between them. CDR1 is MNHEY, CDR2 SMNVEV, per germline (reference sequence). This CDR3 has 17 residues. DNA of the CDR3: TGTGCCAGCAGCCCCTTCTTAAGAGCGGCACCCACAGATACGCAGTATTTT. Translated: CASSPFLRAAPTDTQYF.